The present T cell receptor (beta chain) was sequenced within a study of long-term antiretroviral therapy in people with HIV. Background on the study: Collection of the earliest samples took place about a decade ahead of the 2015 immediate-ART recommendation.

Sequencing used immunoSEQ v3.0 at survey level. Profiled with immunoSEQ multiplex PCR; TCRdb holds only in-frame clones, not every one. Of roughly 20,000 clones in the sample, roughly 76% were seen once. The V gene's germline CDR1 is SGHTA and CDR2 FQGNSA. V trimming: 5 bases; J trimming: 6 bases; junction bases outside the gene matches: 9. This CDR3 is 15 amino acids long. About this clone: The antigen is unknown.

The study drew at least one pre-ART and at least two post-ART PBMC samples from every donor. Findings of the study overall: When set beside controls, HIV repertoires had CDR3 length ranges that were narrower. Blood collection from the mid-2000s to the late 2010s possibly occurred under older ART regimens.

This sequence originates from a woman aged 40 to 50 with HIV. The chain combines TRBV7-2 with TRBJ2-7; 11 nucleotides match TRBD1. The sample was unsorted PBMCs, taken around 1.7 years before starting antiretroviral therapy. CDR3 coding DNA: TGTGCCAGCAGCCCCCGGACAGGGGGCGTGTTCGAGCAGTACTTC. Residues: CASSPRTGGVFEQYF.